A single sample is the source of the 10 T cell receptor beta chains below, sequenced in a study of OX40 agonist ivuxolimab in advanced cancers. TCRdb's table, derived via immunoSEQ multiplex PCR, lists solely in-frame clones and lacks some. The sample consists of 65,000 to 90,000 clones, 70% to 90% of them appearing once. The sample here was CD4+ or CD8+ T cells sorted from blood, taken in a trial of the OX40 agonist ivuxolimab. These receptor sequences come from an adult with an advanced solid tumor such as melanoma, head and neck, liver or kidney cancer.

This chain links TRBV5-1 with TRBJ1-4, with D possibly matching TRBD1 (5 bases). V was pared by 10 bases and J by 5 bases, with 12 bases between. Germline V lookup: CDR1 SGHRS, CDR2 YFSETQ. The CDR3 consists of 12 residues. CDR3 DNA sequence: TGCGCCTCAAGGGAGGGGAATGAAAAACTGTTTTTT. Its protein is CASREGNEKLFF.

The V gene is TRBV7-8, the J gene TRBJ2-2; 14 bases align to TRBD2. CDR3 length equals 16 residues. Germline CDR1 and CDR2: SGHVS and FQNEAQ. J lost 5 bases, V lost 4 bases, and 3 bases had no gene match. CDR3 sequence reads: CASSSGLAGGTGELFF. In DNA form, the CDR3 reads TGTGCCAGCAGCTCCGGACTAGCGGGAGGAACCGGGGAGCTGTTTTTT.

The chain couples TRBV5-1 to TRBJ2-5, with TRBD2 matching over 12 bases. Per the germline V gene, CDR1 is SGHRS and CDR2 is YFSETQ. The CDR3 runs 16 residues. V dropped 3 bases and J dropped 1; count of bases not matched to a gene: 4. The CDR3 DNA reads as TGCGCCAGCAGCTCGGCACTAGCGGGGGGCCAAGAGACCCAGTACTTC. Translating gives CASSSALAGGQETQYF.

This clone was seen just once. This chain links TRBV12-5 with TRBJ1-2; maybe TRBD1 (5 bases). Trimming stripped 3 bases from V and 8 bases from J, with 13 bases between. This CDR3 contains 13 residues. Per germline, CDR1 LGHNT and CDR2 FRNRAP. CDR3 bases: TGTGCTAGTGGTTTCTCTCAGGGCGTGGGCTACACCTTC. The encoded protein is CASGFSQGVGYTF.

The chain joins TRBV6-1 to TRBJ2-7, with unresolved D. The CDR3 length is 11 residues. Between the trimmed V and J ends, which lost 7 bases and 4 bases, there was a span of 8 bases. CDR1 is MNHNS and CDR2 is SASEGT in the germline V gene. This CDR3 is CASKTMYEQYF. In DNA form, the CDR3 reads TGTGCCAGCAAAACTATGTACGAGCAGTACTTC.

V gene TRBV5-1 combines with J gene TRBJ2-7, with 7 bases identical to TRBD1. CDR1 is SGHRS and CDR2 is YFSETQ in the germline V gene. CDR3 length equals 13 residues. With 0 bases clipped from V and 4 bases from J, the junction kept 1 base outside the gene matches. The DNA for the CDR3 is TGCGCCAGCAGCTTGGAACAGGGGTACGAGCAGTACTTC. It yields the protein CASSLEQGYEQYF.

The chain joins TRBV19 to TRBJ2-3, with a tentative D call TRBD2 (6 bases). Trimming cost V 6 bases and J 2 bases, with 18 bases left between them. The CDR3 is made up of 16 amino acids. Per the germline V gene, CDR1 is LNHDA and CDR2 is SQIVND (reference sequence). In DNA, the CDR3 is TGTGCCAGTAGAACTTCTTCGCGGGGTAACACAGATACGCAGTATTTT. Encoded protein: CASRTSSRGNTDTQYF. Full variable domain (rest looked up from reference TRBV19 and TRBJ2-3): DGGITQSPKYLFRKEGQNVTLSCEQNLNHDAMYWYRQDPGQGLRLIYYSQIVNDFQKGDIAEGYSVSREKKESFPLTVTSAQKNPTAFYLCASRTSSRGNTDTQYFGPGTRLTVL.

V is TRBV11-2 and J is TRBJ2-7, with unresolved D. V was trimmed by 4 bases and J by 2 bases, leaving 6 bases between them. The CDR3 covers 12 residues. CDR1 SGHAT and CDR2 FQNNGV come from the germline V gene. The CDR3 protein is CASSSQTYEQYF. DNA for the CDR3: TGTGCCAGCAGCTCACAGACCTACGAGCAGTACTTC.

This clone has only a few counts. CDR3 region: CASSLGTGGNQPQHF. The CDR3, as DNA: TGCGCCAGCAGCTTGGGGACAGGAGGGAATCAGCCCCAGCATTTT. The chain recombines TRBV5-1 with TRBJ1-5; 7 bases agree with TRBD1. Germline loops: CDR1 SGHRS, CDR2 YFSETQ. CDR3 size: 15 residues. V lost 0 bases and J lost 4; bases outside the gene matches: 4. Full variable domain (remainder filled in from reference TRBV5-1 and TRBJ1-5): KAGVTQTPRYLIKTRGQQVTLSCSPISGHRSVSWYQQTPGQGLQFLFEYFSETQRNKGNFPGRFSGRQFSNSRSEMNVSTLELGDSALYLCASSLGTGGNQPQHFGDGTRLSIL.

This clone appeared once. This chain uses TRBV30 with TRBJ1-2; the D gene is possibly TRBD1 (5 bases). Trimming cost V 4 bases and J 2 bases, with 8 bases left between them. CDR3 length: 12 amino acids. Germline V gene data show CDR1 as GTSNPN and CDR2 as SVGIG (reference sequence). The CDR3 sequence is CAWTYRNYGYTF. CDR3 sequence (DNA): TGTGCCTGGACTTACAGGAACTATGGCTACACCTTC.